The 2 T cell receptor beta chains reported below all come from one sample, sequenced in a study of blood T cells in healthy people across ages. The use of a sample-barcoded 5' primer and a J-beta primer mix characterized a second PCR of 7 to 11 cycles. MiXCR, applied by TCRdb to the 5' RACE reads, yields one record per CDR3 protein. The data contain 700,000 or so distinct CDR3 sequences, 20% to 25% of them singletons. Sample: blood. Receptors originate from a man in his 70s in good health.

This clonotype turned up a few times. V and J are TRBV24-1 and TRBJ2-1, with D tentatively TRBD2 (6 bases). CDR1 and CDR2 from the germline V gene are KGHDR and SFDVKD. V gave up 2 bases and J gave up 5 bases, with 6 bases separating them. This CDR3 has 13 amino acids. The CDR3 bases are TGTGCCACCAGTGATTGGGGGGACAATGAGCAGTTCTTC. Translation: CATSDWGDNEQFF.

V usage is TRBV18 and J usage is TRBJ2-7; D possibly uses TRBD1 or TRBD2 (5 bases each). Trimming removed 3 bases at V and 5 bases at J, with 17 bases between. CDR3 length: 15 residues. Germline values: CDR1 KGHSH, CDR2 LQKENI. CDR3 in amino acids: CASSPGRDRFNEQYV. DNA of the CDR3: TGTGCCAGCTCACCGGGTAGGGACCGATTCAACGAGCAGTACGTC.